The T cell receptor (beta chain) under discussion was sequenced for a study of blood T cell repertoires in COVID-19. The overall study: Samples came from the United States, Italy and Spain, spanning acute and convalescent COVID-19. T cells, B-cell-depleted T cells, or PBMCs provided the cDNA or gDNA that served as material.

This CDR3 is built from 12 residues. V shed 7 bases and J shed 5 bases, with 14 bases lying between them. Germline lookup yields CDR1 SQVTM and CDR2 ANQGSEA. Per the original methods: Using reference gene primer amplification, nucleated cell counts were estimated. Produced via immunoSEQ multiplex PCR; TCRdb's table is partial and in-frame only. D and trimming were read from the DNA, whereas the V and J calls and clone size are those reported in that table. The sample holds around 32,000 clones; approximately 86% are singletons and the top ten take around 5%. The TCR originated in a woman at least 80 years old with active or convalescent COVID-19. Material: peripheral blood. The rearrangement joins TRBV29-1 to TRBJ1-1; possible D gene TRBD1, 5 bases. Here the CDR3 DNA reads TGCAGCGCCAGGGTTGAGAGGACTGAAGCTTTCTTT. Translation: CSARVERTEAFF.